In its sample, the clone carrying this T cell receptor (beta chain) was seen a few times. Its antigen is not known. The data were produced by immunoSEQ multiplex PCR, yet TCRdb's version contains in-frame clones alone and is incomplete. The table lists 2,500,000 or so clones, approximately 94% of them singletons. The entry originates in a study of shared clonotypes between healthy human individuals. Study overall: Each donor contributed plates that comprised three CD4 naive, three CD4 memory, two CD8 naive and one CD8 memory. Study-wide results and caveats: The small donor group covered limited genetic and exposure diversity. Clonotypes which were not shared had lower generation probabilities than clonotypes that all four donors shared. For sorted subsets, rarefaction showed incomplete sequencing despite large depth.

The TCR comes from a man younger than 35 in good health. Some clones in this sample may be carry-over from other donors' samples. Sequencing was carried out using naive CD4+ T cells from PBMCs. The subset: CD45RA+ positively selected.

CDR3 sequence: CASSLALDTQYF. Here the CDR3 DNA reads TGTGCCAGCAGCTTGGCCCTAGATACGCAGTATTTT. V gene TRBV5-4 combines with J gene TRBJ2-3; D unresolved. The germline V gene encodes CDR1 SGHNT and CDR2 YYREEE (reference sequence). V lost 0 bases to trimming and J lost 5 bases, with 4 bases between them. The CDR3 is 12 amino acids. Full variable domain (remainder filled in from reference TRBV5-4 and TRBJ2-3): ETGVTQSPTHLIKTRGQQVTLRCSSQSGHNTVSWYQQALGQGPQFIFQYYREEENGRGNFPPRFSGLQFPNYSSELNVNALELDDSALYLCASSLALDTQYFGPGTRLTVL.